This is a list of T cell receptor beta chains from one sample in a study of T cell responses to AZD1222 COVID-19 vaccine. The repertoire was sequenced with immunoSEQ multiplex PCR; TCRdb's copy has only in-frame clones and lacks some. Altogether about 120,000 clones are present, roughly 92% being singletons, with the ten largest covering approximately 1.7%. The source material was peripheral blood, sampled on day 0 of AZD1222 vaccination. Receptor source: an adult in good health. Both conserved end residues are part of each CDR3.

>TRBV5-6|TRBJ1-1
CASSFNQGQNTEAFF
>TRBV11-2|TRBJ1-1
CASSLRESEAFF
>TRBV15|TRBJ2-5
CATSGGVGVRETQYF
>TRBV19|TRBJ1-4
CASSNTLGEKLFF
>TRBV24-1|TRBJ1-5
CATSEEGSNQPQHF
>TRBV11-2|TRBJ2-2
CASSLEETGELFF
>TRBV3-1/TRBV3-2|TRBJ1-2
CASSPAQGRHGYTF
>TRBV28|TRBJ1-2
CASSLLQGWNYGYTF
>TRBV21-1|TRBJ2-2
CGWSRDRGLNTGELFF
>TRBV7-9|TRBJ2-5
CASSPRGLAGTQETQYF
>TRBV3-1/TRBV3-2|TRBJ2-1
CASSQEGSGAEQFF
>TRBV27|TRBJ2-1
CASSLRGPYNEQFF
>TRBV4-1|TRBJ2-3
CASSQGGFRATSTDTQYF
>TRBV11-2|TRBJ2-1
CASSLGGLRNEQFF
>TRBV19|TRBJ1-5
CASSNAGLASNQPQHF
>TRBV11-2|TRBJ1-4
CASSLGGTNEKLFF
>TRBV19|TRBJ1-6
CASTDQVGIGSPLHF
>TRBV11-2|TRBJ1-6
CASSLDQGSSPLHF
>TRBV7-3|TRBJ2-5
CASSFNRGPGETQYF
>TRBV28|TRBJ1-6
CASTKLGGDNSPLHF
>TRBV5-1|TRBJ2-3
CASSLQGQRDTQYF
>TRBV6-5|TRBJ1-3
CASQTLADSGNTIYF
>TRBV4-3|TRBJ1-6
CASSQTGGAYNSPLHF
>TRBV6-5|TRBJ1-6
CASSLGQPYNSPLHF
>TRBV7-6|TRBJ1-5
CASSRLVAGPGLNQPQHF
>TRBV19|TRBJ1-2
CASVVGNYGYTF
>TRBV5-8|TRBJ2-2
CASNHRDVANTGELFF
>TRBV29-1|TRBJ1-2
CSVEDRTRFNYGYTF
>TRBV9|TRBJ1-1
CASSVGDRGTAAFF
>TRBV19|TRBJ2-5
CASSIRLAGGIDRETQYF
>TRBV5-1|TRBJ2-3
CASSLEGSGGDTQYF
>TRBV6-4|TRBJ2-3
CASSDSPSTDTQYF
>TRBV7-8|TRBJ2-7
CASSSVDGYEQYF
>TRBV19|TRBJ2-4
CASTPGSENIQYF
>TRBV5-1|TRBJ2-7
CASSFTSTSYEQYF
>TRBV25-1|TRBJ1-2
CASSEALGQGLRGYTF
>TRBV5-6|TRBJ2-1
CASSLWSQTIF
>TRBV9|TRBJ2-5
CASSVGRGGGETQYF
>TRBV7-9|TRBJ2-5
CASSTGQGWETQYF
>TRBV20-1|TRBJ2-2
CSASPKELAGGGELFF
>TRBV4-1|TRBJ1-2
CASSQDRQGYTF
>TRBV2|TRBJ2-5
CASDRVERETQYF
>TRBV18|TRBJ1-1
CASSTGTRNTEAFF
>TRBV2|TRBJ1-2
CASNLQGTVYGYTF